Sequencing of this TCR beta chain was carried out in a study of T cell changes during pregnancy in multiple sclerosis. V lost 4 bases and J lost 4, with 16 bases in between. CDR3 length: 15 residues. Germline values: CDR1 MNHEY, CDR2 SVGAGI. Profiled with immunoSEQ multiplex PCR; TCRdb holds only in-frame clones, not every one. This table has tens of thousands of clones, 85% to 95% appearing once. The TCR was taken from a female donor with multiple sclerosis, enrolled in a pregnancy study. This chain links TRBV6-5 with TRBJ1-1; a possible D gene is TRBD1 (5 bases). The input for sequencing was peripheral blood, taken in the second trimester of pregnancy. This chain's CDR3 is CASSSQGMGRTEAFF. The CDR3 DNA sequence: TGTGCCAGCAGTTCCCAGGGAATGGGCCGCACTGAAGCTTTCTTT.